The 15 T cell receptor beta chains reported below all come from one sample, sequenced in a study of blood T cell repertoires in COVID-19. Assay used: immunoSEQ multiplex PCR; TCRdb lists only in-frame clones, some missing. The table shows about 80,000 clones, with about 85% occurring only once. The sample was peripheral blood. These receptors came from a human donor in a cohort sampled during active COVID-19.

The V and J genes are TRBV21-1 and TRBJ2-7; TRBD1 is the table's D call and was not checked against the DNA. TRBV21-1 corresponds to a pseudogene. This CDR3 comprises 23 residues. The CDR3 DNA sequence: TGTGCCAGCAGCCTCTTTTCTGACAGGGGGGACCTTTCTGGATGTGGCTCTTCCTACGAGCAGTACTTC. Residues: CASSLFSDRGDLSGCGSSYEQYF.

V gene TRBV11-2 combines with J gene TRBJ2-5; D gene ambiguous. There are 13 residues in the CDR3. The V end was cut by 3 bases, the J end by 4 bases, with 9 bases between. In germline, CDR1 is SGHAT, CDR2 FQNNGV. CDR3 DNA sequence: TGTGCCAGCAGCTTTGAAGAGTTAGAGACCCAGTACTTC. This translates into CASSFEELETQYF.

This clone is a singleton in its sample. This chain joins TRBV9 and TRBJ1-5, with TRBD1 matching over 7 bases. V shed 4 bases, J shed 7 bases, and the junction held 5 bases outside the gene matches. The CDR3 runs to 13 residues. Looked up from germline, CDR1 is SGDLS and CDR2 is YYNGEE. The CDR3 is CASSYDREQPQHF. CDR3 DNA sequence: TGTGCCAGCAGCTACGACAGGGAGCAGCCCCAGCATTTT.

The chain carries TRBV2 and TRBJ1-2; weak D call: TRBD1 (6 bases). V was pared by 3 bases and J by 4 bases, with 12 bases between. The CDR3 has 14 amino acids. Germline CDR1 SNHLY, CDR2 FYNNEI. CDR3 nucleotides: TGTGCCAGCAGTGACGACAGGTACGGCTATGGCTACACCTTC. As protein: CASSDDRYGYGYTF.

In its sample, this clone was seen a few times. V is TRBV18 and J is TRBJ2-1, with 11 positions matching TRBD2. The V gene's germline CDR1 is KGHSH and CDR2 LQKENI. The CDR3 runs 17 residues. V lost 0 bases, J lost 7 bases, and 8 bases stayed unmatched. The CDR3 DNA reads TGTGCCAGCTCACCACCTCGAACTAGCGGGAGAAATAATGAGCAGTTCTTC. This gives the protein CASSPPRTSGRNNEQFF.

There are a few counts of this clone. The chain has TRBV5-4 and TRBJ2-7; TRBD1 might be the D (6 bases). The germline V gene encodes CDR1 SGHNT and CDR2 YYREEE (reference sequence). V gave up 0 bases and J gave up 0 bases, with 7 bases separating them. The CDR3 length is 14 residues. CDR3 loop: CASSLGTVSYEQYF. In DNA form, the CDR3 reads TGTGCCAGCAGCTTGGGGACAGTCTCCTACGAGCAGTACTTC.

V usage is TRBV6-1 and J usage is TRBJ1-1; D not certain. Between the trimmed V and J ends, which lost 0 bases and 4 bases, there was a span of 6 bases. This CDR3 contains 13 residues. Germline V gene data show CDR1 as MNHNS and CDR2 as SASEGT. The chain's CDR3 is CASSEASATEAFF. CDR3 bases: TGTGCCAGCAGTGAAGCGAGCGCCACTGAAGCTTTCTTT.

V is TRBV11-3 and J is TRBJ2-2; D possibly corresponds to TRBD1 (6 bases). Germline assignment: CDR1 SGHNT and CDR2 YENEEA. The CDR3 is 14 residues long. V was trimmed by 4 bases and J by 7 bases, leaving 13 bases between them. For the CDR3, the DNA is TGTGCCAGCAGCTCGGGACAAGGGAACGGGGAGCTGTTTTTT. Its protein is CASSSGQGNGELFF.

This clone was seen a few times. This chain connects TRBV9 to TRBJ2-2; D is possibly TRBD1 (6 bases). The V and J ends lost 8 bases and 6 bases respectively, with 20 bases between them. The CDR3 extends over 15 amino acids. The germline CDR1 and CDR2 sequences are SGDLS and YYNGEE. The CDR3, as DNA: TGTGCCAGTTCGACTGGACAGACTATGTCCGGGGAGCTGTTTTTT. It translates to CASSTGQTMSGELFF.

V and J are TRBV6-5 and TRBJ1-2, with 8 nucleotides matching TRBD1. V trimming: 5 bases; J trimming: 3 bases; junction bases outside the gene matches: 8. This CDR3 is built from 15 residues. Looked up from germline, CDR1 is MNHEY and CDR2 is SVGAGI. CDR3 sequence: CASSRAAGQDYGYTF. CDR3 sequence (DNA): TGTGCCAGCAGTCGAGCAGCGGGACAGGACTATGGCTACACCTTC.

This clone is labeled medium-sized. V and J are TRBV28 and TRBJ2-1; TRBD1 agrees at 7 bases. V gave up 7 bases and J gave up 4 bases; unmatched junction bases: 22. Germline V gene sequence: CDR1 MDHEN, CDR2 SYDVKM. The CDR3 is 19 amino acids. CDR3 nucleotide sequence: TGTGCCAGCACCACCCTGATATCTACAGGGGCCCCCTCATACAATGAGCAGTTCTTC. Its protein is CASTTLISTGAPSYNEQFF.

The chain has TRBV4-1 and TRBJ1-4; D perhaps matches TRBD1 (6 bases). Trimming shortened V by 3 bases and J by 8 bases, and 16 bases separated the two germline ends. The CDR3 extends over 15 amino acids. In germline, CDR1 is MGHRA, CDR2 YSYEKL. Written as DNA, the CDR3 is TGCGCCAGCAGCCAGGTTACAGGGAATCGGGAAAAACTGTTTTTT. This sequence encodes CASSQVTGNREKLFF.

The chain combines TRBV2 with TRBJ2-2; D is unclear. There are 14 residues in the CDR3. Trimming took off 6 bases at V and 0 bases at J, with 8 bases between the two ends. Germline CDR1 SNHLY, CDR2 FYNNEI. CDR3 nucleotides: TGTGCCAGCAGGAGAAACGCGAACACCGGGGAGCTGTTTTTT. This encodes CASRRNANTGELFF.

This chain uses TRBV9 with TRBJ1-5, with no clear D. CDR3 length: 14 residues. Germline V CDR1 and CDR2: SGDLS, YYNGEE. Deletions cut 4 bases from V and 6 bases from J, with 14 bases between. The CDR3 DNA reads as TGTGCCAGCAGCCAGGTGGGTGGGAGTCAGCCCCAGCATTTT. It specifies CASSQVGGSQPQHF.

The chain carries TRBV21-1 and TRBJ2-5; whether TRBD1, the table's D call, matches the DNA was not checked. TRBV21-1 represents a pseudogene. The CDR3 is made up of 15 amino acids. As DNA, the CDR3 is TGTGCCAGCAGCAAACCCAGGGGGCTCTCGGAGACCCAGTACTTC. It translates to CASSKPRGLSETQYF.